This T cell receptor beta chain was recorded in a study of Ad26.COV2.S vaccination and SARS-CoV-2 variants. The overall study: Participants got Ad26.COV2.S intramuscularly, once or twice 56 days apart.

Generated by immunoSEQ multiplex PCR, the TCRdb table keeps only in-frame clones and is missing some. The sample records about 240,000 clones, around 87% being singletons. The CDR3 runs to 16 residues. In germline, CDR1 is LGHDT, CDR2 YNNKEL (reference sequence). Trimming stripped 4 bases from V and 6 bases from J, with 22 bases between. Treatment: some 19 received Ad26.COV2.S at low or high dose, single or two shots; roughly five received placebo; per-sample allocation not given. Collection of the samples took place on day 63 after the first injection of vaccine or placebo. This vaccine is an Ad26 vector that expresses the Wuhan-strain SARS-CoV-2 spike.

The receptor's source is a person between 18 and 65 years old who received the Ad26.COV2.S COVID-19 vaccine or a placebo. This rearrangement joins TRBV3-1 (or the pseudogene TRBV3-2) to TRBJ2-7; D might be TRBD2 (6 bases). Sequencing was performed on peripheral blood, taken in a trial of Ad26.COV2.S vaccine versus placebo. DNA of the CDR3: TGTGCCAGCAGCCCCCTGGGAGGAGTTGGAATTAGCGAGCAGTACTTC. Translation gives CASSPLGGVGISEQYF.